This T cell receptor (beta chain) was recorded in a study of T cells in Graves' hyperthyroidism and ophthalmopathy. Germline V gene sequence: CDR1 LGHDT, CDR2 YNNKEL (reference sequence). The CDR3 spans 15 residues. The ends lost 3 bases at V and 4 bases at J; junction bases unmatched: 2. Notes on this clonotype: The antigen remains undetermined.

Template material for amplifying TCR beta CDR3 regions consisted of RNA transcripts. A set of HTBI primers served as the primers for a first-round RT-PCR of the TCR CDR3. TCRdb reprocessed the multiplex PCR reads via MiXCR and lists one record per CDR3 protein. Of about 460,000 distinct CDR3 sequences detected, roughly 22% appear once; the ten largest clones hold under 55%. Study results and caveats: Among clonotypes expanded in thyroid above 0.001, most were also found in blood.

Exclusion of patients followed from uncontrolled infection, other autoimmune disease, pregnancy or lactation. The sequenced material came from blood. This TCR came from a woman in her 70s with Graves' ophthalmopathy. This rearrangement joins TRBV3-1 to TRBJ2-2, with 10 positions matching TRBD2. In nucleotides, the CDR3 is TGTGCCAGCAGCCATCTAGCGGGAGCCACCGGGGAGCTGTTTTTT. Translated: CASSHLAGATGELFF.